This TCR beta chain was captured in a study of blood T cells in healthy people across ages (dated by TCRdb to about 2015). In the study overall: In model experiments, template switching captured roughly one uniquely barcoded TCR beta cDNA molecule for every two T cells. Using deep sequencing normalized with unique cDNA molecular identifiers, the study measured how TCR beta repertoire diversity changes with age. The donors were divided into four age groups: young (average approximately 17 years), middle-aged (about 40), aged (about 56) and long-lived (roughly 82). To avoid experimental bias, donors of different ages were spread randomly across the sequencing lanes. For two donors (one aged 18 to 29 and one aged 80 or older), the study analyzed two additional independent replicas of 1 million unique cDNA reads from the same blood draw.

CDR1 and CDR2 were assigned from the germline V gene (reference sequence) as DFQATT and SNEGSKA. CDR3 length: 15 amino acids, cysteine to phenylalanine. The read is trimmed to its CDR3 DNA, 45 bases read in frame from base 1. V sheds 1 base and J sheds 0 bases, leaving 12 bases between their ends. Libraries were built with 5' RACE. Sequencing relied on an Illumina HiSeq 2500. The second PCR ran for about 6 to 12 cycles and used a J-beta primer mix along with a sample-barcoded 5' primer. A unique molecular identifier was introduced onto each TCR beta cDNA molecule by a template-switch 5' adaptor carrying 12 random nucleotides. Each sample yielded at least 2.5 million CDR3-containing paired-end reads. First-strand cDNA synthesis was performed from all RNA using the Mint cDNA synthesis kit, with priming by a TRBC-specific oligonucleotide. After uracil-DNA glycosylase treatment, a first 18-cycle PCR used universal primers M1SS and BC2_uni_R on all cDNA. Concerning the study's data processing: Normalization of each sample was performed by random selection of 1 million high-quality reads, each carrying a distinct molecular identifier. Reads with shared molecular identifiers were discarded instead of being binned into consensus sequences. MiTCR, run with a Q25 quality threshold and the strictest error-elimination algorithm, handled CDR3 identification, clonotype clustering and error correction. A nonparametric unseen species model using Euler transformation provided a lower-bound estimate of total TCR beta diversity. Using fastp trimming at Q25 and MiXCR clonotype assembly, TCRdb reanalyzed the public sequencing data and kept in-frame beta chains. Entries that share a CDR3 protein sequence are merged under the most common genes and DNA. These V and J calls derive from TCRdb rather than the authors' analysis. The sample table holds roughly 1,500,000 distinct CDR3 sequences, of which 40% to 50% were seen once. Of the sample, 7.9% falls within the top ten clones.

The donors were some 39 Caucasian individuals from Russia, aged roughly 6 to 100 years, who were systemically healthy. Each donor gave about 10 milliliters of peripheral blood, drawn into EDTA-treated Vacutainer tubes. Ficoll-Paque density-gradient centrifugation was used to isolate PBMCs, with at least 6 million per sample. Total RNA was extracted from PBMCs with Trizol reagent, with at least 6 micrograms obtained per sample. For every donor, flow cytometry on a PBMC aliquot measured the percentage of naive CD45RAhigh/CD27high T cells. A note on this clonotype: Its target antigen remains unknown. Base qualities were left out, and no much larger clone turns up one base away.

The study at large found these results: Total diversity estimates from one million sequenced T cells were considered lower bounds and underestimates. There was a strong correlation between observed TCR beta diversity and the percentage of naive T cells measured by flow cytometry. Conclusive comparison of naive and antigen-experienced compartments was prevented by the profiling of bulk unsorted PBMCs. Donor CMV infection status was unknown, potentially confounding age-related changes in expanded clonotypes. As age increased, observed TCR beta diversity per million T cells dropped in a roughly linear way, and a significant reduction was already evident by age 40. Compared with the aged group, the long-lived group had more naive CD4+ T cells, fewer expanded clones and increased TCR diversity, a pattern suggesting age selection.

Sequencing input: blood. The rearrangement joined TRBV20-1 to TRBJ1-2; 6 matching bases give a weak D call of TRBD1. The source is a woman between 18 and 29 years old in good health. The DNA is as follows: TGCAGTGCTAGAGCGAACGGACAGCCTAACTATGGCTACACCTTC. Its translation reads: CSARANGQPNYGYTF.